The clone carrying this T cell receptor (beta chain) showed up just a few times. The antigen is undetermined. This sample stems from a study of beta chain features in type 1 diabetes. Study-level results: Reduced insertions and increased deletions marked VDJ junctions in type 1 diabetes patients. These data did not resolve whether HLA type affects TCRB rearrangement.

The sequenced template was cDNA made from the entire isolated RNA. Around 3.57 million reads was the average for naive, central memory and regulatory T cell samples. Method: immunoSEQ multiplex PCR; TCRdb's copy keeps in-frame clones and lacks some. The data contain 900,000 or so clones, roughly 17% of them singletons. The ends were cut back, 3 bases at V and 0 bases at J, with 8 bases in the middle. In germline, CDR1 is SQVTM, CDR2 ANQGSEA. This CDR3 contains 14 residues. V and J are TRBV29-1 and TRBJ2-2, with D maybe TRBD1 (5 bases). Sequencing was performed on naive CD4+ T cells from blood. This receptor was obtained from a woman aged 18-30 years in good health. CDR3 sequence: CSVEGLPNTGELFF. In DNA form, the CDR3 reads TGCAGCGTTGAGGGGCTACCGAACACCGGGGAGCTGTTTTTT.